The 11 T cell receptor beta chains in this list originate from one sample, sequenced in a study of chemoradiotherapy in HPV16-positive cancers. Profiling relied on immunoSEQ multiplex PCR, and the TCRdb table lists in-frame clones only, not all of them. This table holds tens of thousands of clones, more than 75% found once. The sequences come from blood, collected from a patient who underwent chemoradiotherapy. These receptors all stem from a human donor with HPV-associated anogenital cancer.

The CDR3 DNA follows: TGTGCCAGCAGTTACCGGGACAGGGGGTTTCAGTACTTC. This gives the protein CASSYRDRGFQYF. The chain links TRBV5-6 to TRBJ2-7; 11 bases fit TRBD1. Germline lookup yields CDR1 SGHDT and CDR2 YYEEEE. J gave up 10 bases and V 5 bases, and 8 bases lay outside the gene matches. The CDR3 contains 13 residues. The whole variable domain, filled in from reference TRBV5-6 and TRBJ2-7, reads DAGVTQSPTHLIKTRGQQVTLRCSPKSGHDTVSWYQQALGQGPQFIFQYYEEEERQRGNFPDRFSGHQFPNYSSELNVNALLLGDSALYLCASSYRDRGFQYFGPGTRLTVT.

CDR3 loop: CASRPLAGVTYEQYF. DNA for the CDR3: TGTGCCAGCAGACCACTAGCGGGCGTCACCTACGAGCAGTACTTC. V usage is TRBV6-6 and J usage is TRBJ2-7; 9 bases align to TRBD2. The CDR3 runs to 15 residues. J lost 2 bases, V lost 6 bases, and 8 bases had no gene match. CDR1 and CDR2 from the germline V gene are MNHNY and SVGAGI (reference sequence).

This chain connects TRBV29-1 to TRBJ2-2, with 10 bases matching TRBD1. Per the germline V gene, CDR1 is SQVTM and CDR2 is ANQGSEA. The CDR3 extends over 13 amino acids. With V trimmed by 7 bases and J by 4 bases, 3 bases remained unmatched. CDR3 sequence: CSGGQGLTGELFF. In nucleotides, the CDR3 is TGCAGCGGGGGACAGGGGCTCACCGGGGAGCTGTTTTTT.

The chain is built from TRBV30 and TRBJ2-7, with 9 bases aligning to TRBD2. The CDR3 spans 13 residues. The ends lost 6 bases at V and 4 bases at J; junction bases unmatched: 7. Per the germline V gene, CDR1 is GTSNPN and CDR2 is SVGIG (reference sequence). CDR3 amino acids: CACSELAGYEQYF. CDR3 DNA: TGTGCCTGCAGCGAGCTAGCGGGATACGAGCAGTACTTC.

The chain couples TRBV7-3 to TRBJ2-2; 7 bases map to TRBD1. The CDR3 sequence is 15 residues long. The trim removed 3 bases at V and 6 bases at J, leaving 7 bases unmatched. Germline V CDR1 and CDR2: SGHTA, FQGTGA. The CDR3 region is CASSFGDRAAGELFF. CDR3 nucleotide sequence: TGTGCCAGCAGCTTTGGGGACAGAGCCGCCGGGGAGCTGTTTTTT.

This rearrangement joins TRBV19 to TRBJ1-1; tentative D call: TRBD1 (6 bases). The germline V gene encodes CDR1 LNHDA and CDR2 SQIVND (reference sequence). The CDR3 spans 15 residues. Trimming removed 8 bases at V and 3 bases at J, with 19 bases between. CDR3 in amino acids: CASEGRGIFYTEAFF. The CDR3 bases are TGTGCCAGTGAAGGCAGGGGCATTTTTTACACTGAAGCTTTCTTT.

The genes are TRBV19 and TRBJ1-3, with TRBD1 matching 8 bases. This CDR3 has 17 amino acids. Germline trimming cut 4 bases from V and 0 bases from J; bases unmatched to any gene: 8. Germline lookup yields CDR1 LNHDA and CDR2 SQIVND (reference sequence). The DNA for the CDR3 is TGTGCCAGTAGTACACCGACAGGGGTCTTCTCTGGAAACACCATATATTTT. It encodes CASSTPTGVFSGNTIYF.

This clone is a singleton in its sample. The chain carries TRBV5-5 and TRBJ1-3; tentatively, D is TRBD1 (5 bases). Germline CDR1 and CDR2: SGHKS and YYEKEE (reference sequence). The CDR3 loop spans 15 amino acids. Trimming stripped 0 bases from V and 4 bases from J, with 11 bases between. DNA for the CDR3: TGTGCCAGCAGCTTGGGCAGGGCGAGAGGAAACACCATATATTTT. Its translation: CASSLGRARGNTIYF.

This chain uses TRBV7-2 with TRBJ2-2, with 7 bases lining up with TRBD2. The ends lost 2 bases at V and 7 bases at J; junction bases unmatched: 10. CDR1 is SGHTA, CDR2 FQGNSA, per germline. CDR3 length equals 16 residues. Here the CDR3 reads CASSLLVGGQGGELFF. In DNA, the CDR3 is TGTGCCAGCAGCTTATTGGTGGGAGGGCAAGGCGGGGAGCTGTTTTTT.

The chain has TRBV11-1 and TRBJ1-6; D not resolved. Trimming pared 5 bases from V and 10 bases from J, leaving 12 bases between. Germline CDR1 reads SGHAT; CDR2 reads FQDESV (reference sequence). The CDR3 is made up of 13 amino acids. In nucleotides, the CDR3 is TGTGCCAGCAGCGCGTCAGGTGGCTCACCCCTCCACTTT. Translation gives CASSASGGSPLHF. Filled out from reference TRBV11-1 and TRBJ1-6, the complete variable domain reads EAEVAQSPRYKITEKSQAVAFWCDPISGHATLYWYRQILGQGPELLVQFQDESVVDDSQLPKDRFSAERLKGVDSTLKIQPAELGDSAMYLCASSASGGSPLHFGNGTRLTVT.

In this sample, this clone turned up once. The chain is built from TRBV7-8 and TRBJ2-1; D not resolved. CDR3 length equals 13 residues. The V end was cut by 1 base, the J end by 10 bases, with 11 bases between. The germline CDR1 and CDR2 sequences are SGHVS and FQNEAQ. CDR3 DNA: TGTGCCAGCAGCTTAGGCAGGTCCGGGGAGCAGTTCTTC. Translating it yields CASSLGRSGEQFF.